One sample yielded the 16 T cell receptor beta chains listed below, sequenced in a study of PD-L1 blockade in urothelial cancer. This table comes from immunoSEQ multiplex PCR, and its TCRdb copy is limited to in-frame clones, with some not included. Of more than 90,000 clones listed, 80% to 95% are singletons. The sample's time point: peripheral blood 6 weeks after treatment start. The source material was PBMCs, sampled around atezolizumab (anti-PD-L1) treatment. Receptors originate from a man between 60 and 75 years old with urothelial cancer.

This chain uses TRBV5-6 with TRBJ2-1, with D tentatively TRBD2 (6 bases). This CDR3 comprises 13 residues. Germline lookup yields CDR1 SGHDT and CDR2 YYEEEE. Trimming pared 4 bases from V and 7 bases from J, leaving 12 bases between. CDR3 DNA sequence: TGTGCCAGCAGCCCGGGGACTTTAAATGAGCAGTTCTTC. This gives the protein CASSPGTLNEQFF.

CDR3 amino acids: CASSFTPTTLTYNEQFF. The CDR3, as DNA: TGTGCCAGCAGCTTCACCCCCACTACCCTCACCTACAATGAGCAGTTCTTC. The chain combines TRBV5-5 with TRBJ2-1; D unresolved. This CDR3 spans 17 amino acids. Per germline, CDR1 SGHKS and CDR2 YYEKEE (reference sequence). Trimming removed 2 bases at V and 2 bases at J, with 17 bases between.

This clone came up once. The V call is TRBV30, the J call TRBJ2-5, with 9 bases identical to TRBD2. Losses at the gene ends were 4 bases for V and 4 bases for J; bases not matched to a gene: 13. CDR1 and CDR2 from the germline V gene are GTSNPN and SVGIG (reference sequence). The CDR3 extends over 16 amino acids. Written as DNA, the CDR3 is TGTGCCTGGACCGTTAGCGGGGGTAGTTCGGGAGAGACCCAGTACTTC. This gives the protein CAWTVSGGSSGETQYF.

The J gene is TRBJ2-2, the V gene TRBV5-4, with TRBD1 matching 7 bases. V lost 4 bases and J lost 7; bases outside the gene matches: 13. Germline V lookup: CDR1 SGHNT, CDR2 YYREEE (reference sequence). This CDR3 spans 16 amino acids. The CDR3, as DNA: TGTGCCAGCAGCACCGACAGGGCCGGGTGGAACGGGGAGCTGTTTTTT. Translating it yields CASSTDRAGWNGELFF.

The J gene is TRBJ1-5, the V gene TRBV5-1; 11 bases are shared with TRBD1. Germline trimming cut 0 bases from V and 6 bases from J; bases unmatched to any gene: 2. Germline CDR1 SGHRS, CDR2 YFSETQ. This CDR3 contains 15 residues. DNA of the CDR3: TGCGCCAGCAGCTTGGACGGGACAGGGGGTCAGCCCCAGCATTTT. As protein: CASSLDGTGGQPQHF.

J is TRBJ1-2 and V is TRBV9; a weak D match, TRBD1 (5 bases). In germline, CDR1 is SGDLS, CDR2 YYNGEE. V gave up 0 bases and J gave up 8 bases, with 17 bases separating them. This CDR3 is built from 15 residues. The CDR3 reads CASSVDRSHRSGYTF. The CDR3 coding sequence is TGTGCCAGCAGCGTAGATCGCAGCCACAGGAGCGGCTACACCTTC.

For the CDR3, the DNA is TGTGCCAGCAGGGATGGAGGACTTTCCGGGAACGAGCAGTACTTC. Translated: CASRDGGLSGNEQYF. The chain is built from TRBV6-6 and TRBJ2-7; tentative D call: TRBD2 (5 bases). The CDR3 spans 15 residues. Germline CDR1 MNHNY, CDR2 SVGAGI (reference sequence). V shed 6 bases and J shed 5 bases, with 20 bases lying between them.

The rearrangement links TRBV4-3 to TRBJ2-1, with 7 bases matching TRBD1. CDR1 is LGHNA and CDR2 is YSLEER in the germline V gene. V lost 2 bases and J lost 5; bases outside the gene matches: 12. The CDR3 contains 17 residues. CDR3 protein: CASSQSTLPRGNNEQFF. In DNA form, the CDR3 reads TGCGCCAGCAGCCAATCGACCCTACCCAGGGGGAACAATGAGCAGTTCTTC.

The chain combines TRBV19 with TRBJ2-1; 11 positions match TRBD2. Trimming cost V 4 bases and J 7 bases; bases outside gene matches: 15. CDR1 is LNHDA, CDR2 SQIVND, per germline (reference sequence). This CDR3 is built from 18 residues. The CDR3 nucleotides are TGTGCCAGTAGTACCAATCTGGGGACTAGCGGCCTGGAAAATGAGCAGTTCTTC. It codes for CASSTNLGTSGLENEQFF.

This clone appeared once. The chain carries TRBV10-2 and TRBJ2-5; 7 bases align to TRBD1. In germline, CDR1 is WSHSY, CDR2 SAAADI. This CDR3 contains 14 residues. The J segment lost 5 bases and the V segment lost 0 bases, leaving 3 bases of the junction unmatched. This CDR3 reads CASSESRGMETQYF. The CDR3 coding sequence is TGCGCCAGCAGTGAGTCCAGGGGGATGGAGACCCAGTACTTC.

The chain carries TRBV7-2 and TRBJ2-1; a weak D match, TRBD2 (6 bases). CDR3 size: 17 residues. Germline CDR1 is SGHTA and CDR2 is FQGNSA. V shed 5 bases and J shed 0 bases, with 17 bases lying between them. The CDR3 DNA is TGTGCCAGCAGCCCCCCCGAACGGGGGAGCTCCTACAATGAGCAGTTCTTC. Its protein is CASSPPERGSSYNEQFF.

This rearrangement joins TRBV7-2 to TRBJ2-7, with D possibly TRBD2 on 7 matching bases. The germline V gene encodes CDR1 SGHTA and CDR2 FQGNSA. Deletions cut 0 bases from V and 5 bases from J, with 17 bases between. The CDR3 length is 16 residues. The CDR3 DNA reads TGTGCCAGCAGCTTAGCGCTGGGGGGGGGCCAGAACGAGCAGTACTTC. Its translation: CASSLALGGGQNEQYF.

The chain links TRBV4-2 to TRBJ1-3; possible D gene TRBD1, 5 bases. The ends were cut back, 0 bases at V and 0 bases at J, with 9 bases in the middle. The CDR3 is 16 residues long. Germline CDR1 LGHNA, CDR2 YNFKEQ. The CDR3 region is CASSQDLGGSGNTIYF. The CDR3 DNA sequence: TGTGCCAGCAGCCAAGATTTGGGGGGCTCTGGAAACACCATATATTTT.

The rearrangement links TRBV7-2 to TRBJ2-1; the match to TRBD1 covers 9 bases. Germline V gives CDR1 SGHTA, CDR2 FQGNSA. This CDR3 spans 14 amino acids. J was trimmed by 9 bases and V by 7 bases; bases with no gene match: 10. As DNA, the CDR3 is TGTGCCAGCATCTGGGACAGGGAATATGGTGAGCAGTTCTTC. Amino acid sequence: CASIWDREYGEQFF. Full variable domain (outside the CDR3, taken from reference TRBV7-2 and TRBJ2-1): GAGVSQSPSNKVTEKGKDVELRCDPISGHTALYWYRQSLGQGLEFLIYFQGNSAPDKSGLPSDRFSAERTGGSVSTLTIQRTQQEDSAVYLCASIWDREYGEQFFGPGTRLTVL.

This clone has a single count. The chain has TRBV7-9 and TRBJ2-7, with D possibly matching TRBD2 (5 bases). V shed 3 bases and J shed 0 bases, with 12 bases lying between them. The germline gives CDR1 SEHNR, CDR2 FQNEAQ (reference sequence). This CDR3 has 15 residues. CDR3 in amino acids: CASSFGRVSSYEQYF. Here the CDR3 DNA reads TGTGCCAGCAGCTTTGGGCGGGTTAGCTCCTACGAGCAGTACTTC.

This chain links TRBV13 with TRBJ2-5; tentative D call: TRBD1 (6 bases). V was pared by 5 bases and J by 4 bases, with 17 bases between. The length of the CDR3 is 15 residues. The germline gives CDR1 PRHDT, CDR2 FYEKMQ (reference sequence). CDR3 in DNA: TGTGCCAGCAGCGTACGACTGACAGGTCCAGAGACCCAGTACTTC. Residues: CASSVRLTGPETQYF. The full variable domain, completed using reference TRBV13 and TRBJ2-5, is AAGVIQSPRHLIKEKRETATLKCYPIPRHDTVYWYQQGPGQDPQFLISFYEKMQSDKGSIPDRFSAQQFSDYHSELNMSSLELGDSALYFCASSVRLTGPETQYFGPGTRLLVL.